This T cell receptor (beta chain) is drawn from a study of OX40 agonist ivuxolimab in advanced cancers. Turning to the study itself: Dose-escalation patients had hepatocellular carcinoma, melanoma, renal cell or head and neck cancer.

The V gene lost 4 bases and the J gene lost 5 bases, with 18 bases spanning the gap. The CDR3 runs 16 residues. Germline V gene lookup returns CDR1 SGHNT and CDR2 YYREEE (reference sequence). The study sampled blood at baseline, cycle 4 day 1, and cycle 7 day 1. Comments on this clone: The antigen is undetermined.

Sequencing used immunoSEQ multiplex PCR; TCRdb keeps in-frame clones, though not all of them. The data contain 80,000 to 95,000 clones, just over 85% of them seen just once; the ten biggest clones take up around 2%. Points from the study as a whole: Averaging showed that CD8+ T cells had more expanded clones than CD4+ did. Still undetermined is the antigen specificity of the expanded peripheral T cells.

V gene TRBV5-4 combines with J gene TRBJ2-2; D unresolved. The source material was CD4+ or CD8+ T cells sorted from blood, sampled in a trial of the OX40 agonist ivuxolimab. The TCR comes from an adult with an advanced solid tumor such as melanoma, head and neck, liver or kidney cancer. The chain's CDR3 is CASSASVDLRTGELFF. Here the CDR3 DNA reads TGTGCCAGCAGCGCCTCTGTTGATCTGAGAACCGGGGAGCTGTTTTTT.